The T cell receptor beta chain under discussion was sequenced for a study of early T cells in non-severe SARS-CoV-2 infection. About the study: Chains from this unsorted whole-blood bulk RNA could not be paired. Findings and caveats of the study: Clonotype matching in VDJdb favored anti-spike CD8 responses and did not capture private and CD4 specificities.

In the library, individual cDNA molecules carried attached unique molecular identifiers. Using its own MiXCR run on the 5' RACE reads, TCRdb lists one record per CDR3 protein. The sample lists some 40,000 distinct CDR3 sequences; roughly 4.3% were seen once. Per germline, CDR1 MNHEY and CDR2 SMNVEV (reference sequence). This CDR3 has 13 amino acids. V was trimmed by 4 bases and J by 5 bases, leaving 8 bases between them. Ten or more counts support this clonotype. Antigen unknown. This receptor was identified in an adult who was a healthcare worker with PCR-confirmed SARS-CoV-2 infection or an uninfected control (not recorded which). This rearrangement joins TRBV27 to TRBJ2-2, with D uncertain. Sequencing was carried out using whole blood. The CDR3 nucleotides are TGTGCCAGCAGTTCCGAGAGGACCGGGGAGCTGTTTTTT. It translates to CASSSERTGELFF.